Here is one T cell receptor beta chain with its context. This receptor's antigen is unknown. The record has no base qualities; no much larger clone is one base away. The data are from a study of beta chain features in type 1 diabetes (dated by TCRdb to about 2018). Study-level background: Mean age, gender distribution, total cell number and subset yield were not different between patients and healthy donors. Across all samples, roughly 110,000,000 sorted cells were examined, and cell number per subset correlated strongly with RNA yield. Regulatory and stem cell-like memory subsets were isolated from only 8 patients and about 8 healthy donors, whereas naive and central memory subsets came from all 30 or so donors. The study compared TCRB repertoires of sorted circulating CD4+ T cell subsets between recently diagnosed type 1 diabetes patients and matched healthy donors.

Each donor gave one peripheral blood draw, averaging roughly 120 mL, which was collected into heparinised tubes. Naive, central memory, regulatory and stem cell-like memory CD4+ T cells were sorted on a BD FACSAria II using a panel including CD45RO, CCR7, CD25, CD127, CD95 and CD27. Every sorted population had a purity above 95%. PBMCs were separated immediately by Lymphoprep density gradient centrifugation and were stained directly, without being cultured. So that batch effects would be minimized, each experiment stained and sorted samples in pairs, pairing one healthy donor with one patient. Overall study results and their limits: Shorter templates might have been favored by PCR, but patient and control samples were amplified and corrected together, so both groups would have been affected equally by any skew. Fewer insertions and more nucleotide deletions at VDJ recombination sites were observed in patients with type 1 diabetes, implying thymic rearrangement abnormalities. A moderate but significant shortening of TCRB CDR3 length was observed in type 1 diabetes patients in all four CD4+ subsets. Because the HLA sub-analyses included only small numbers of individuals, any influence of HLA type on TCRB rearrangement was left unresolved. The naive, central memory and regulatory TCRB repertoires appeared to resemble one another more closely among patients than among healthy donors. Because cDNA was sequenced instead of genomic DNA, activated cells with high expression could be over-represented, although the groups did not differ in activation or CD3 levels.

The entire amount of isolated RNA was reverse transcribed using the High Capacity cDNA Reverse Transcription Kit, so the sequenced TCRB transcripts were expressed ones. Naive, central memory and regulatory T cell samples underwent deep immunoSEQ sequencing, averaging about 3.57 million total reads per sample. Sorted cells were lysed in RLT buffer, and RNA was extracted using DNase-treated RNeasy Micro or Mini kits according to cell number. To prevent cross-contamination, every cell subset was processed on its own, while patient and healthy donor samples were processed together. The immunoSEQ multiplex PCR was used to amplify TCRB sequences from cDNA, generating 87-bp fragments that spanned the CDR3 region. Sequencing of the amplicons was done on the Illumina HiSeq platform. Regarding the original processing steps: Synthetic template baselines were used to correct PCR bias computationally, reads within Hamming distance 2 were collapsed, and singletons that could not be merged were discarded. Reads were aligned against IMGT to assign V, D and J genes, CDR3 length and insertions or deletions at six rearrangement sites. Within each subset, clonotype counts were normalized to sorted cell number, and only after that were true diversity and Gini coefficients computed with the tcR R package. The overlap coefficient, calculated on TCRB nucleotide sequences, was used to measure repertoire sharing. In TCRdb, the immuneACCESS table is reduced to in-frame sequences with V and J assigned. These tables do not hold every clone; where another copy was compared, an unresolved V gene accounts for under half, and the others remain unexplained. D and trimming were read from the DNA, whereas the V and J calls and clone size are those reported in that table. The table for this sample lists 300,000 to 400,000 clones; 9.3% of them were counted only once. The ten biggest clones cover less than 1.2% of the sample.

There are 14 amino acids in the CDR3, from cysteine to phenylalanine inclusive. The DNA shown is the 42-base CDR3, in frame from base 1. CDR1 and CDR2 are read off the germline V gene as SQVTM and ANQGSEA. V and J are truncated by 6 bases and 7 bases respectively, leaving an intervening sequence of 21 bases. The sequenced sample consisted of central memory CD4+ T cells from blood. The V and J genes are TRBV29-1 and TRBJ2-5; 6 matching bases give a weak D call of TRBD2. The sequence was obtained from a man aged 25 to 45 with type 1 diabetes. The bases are TGCAGCGTGGGCCCTCCGGGAGCAGCCGGGACCCAGTACTTC. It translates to CSVGPPGAAGTQYF.